The entry below gives a single TCR beta chain sequence along with its context. Its binding antigen is unknown. Base qualities were left out, and no much larger clone turns up one base away. The data were taken from a study of shared clonotypes between healthy human individuals (dated by TCRdb to 2018 to 2021). With regard to the full study: A couple of women and a few men aged 18 to 49 years were included in the cohort. For each donor, CD4 naive and CD4 memory were each run on three plates, CD8 naive on two plates, and CD8 memory on one plate. The study deeply sequenced blood TCR repertoires of five healthy adults to estimate repertoire size and the extent of clonotype sharing between individuals. Libraries were prepared and TCR repertoires were sequenced by different laboratories using diverse techniques, in order to increase sequencing depth and limit assay-specific biases. Per donor, leukapheresis produced somewhere between about 0.85 and 10 billion PBMCs. The investigation overall reported the following: Sampling was restricted to blood, and TCR repertoires in tissues likely differ from the TCR repertoires found in blood. Higher generation probabilities were observed for clonotypes shared by all four sorted-subset donors than for non-shared clonotypes. Because the study included a small number of donors, the genetic and exposure-history diversity represented was limited. About 5% of naive CD4, 3.5% of naive CD8, around 2.3% of memory CD4, and roughly 0.4% of memory CD8 clonotypes were shared across several donors. Pairwise subsampling led to the expectation that sequencing depth would affect the degree of clonotype sharing among donors. Rarefaction of sorted-subset datasets indicated incomplete sequencing despite the large sequencing depth. Larger estimated clonotype richness was generally found for naive subsets than for memory subsets.

Donors were healthy HIV-negative adults with no recently reported acute infections or vaccinations. Only Caucasian adults living in Nashville, Tennessee, USA were represented among the donors. CD8 memory samples consisted of magnetically selected CD45RO+ cells combined with CCR7-negative CD45RA+ effector memory (TemRA) cells. Blood was obtained by leukapheresis, after which PBMCs were separated by Ficoll-Histopaque density gradient centrifugation and cryopreserved in liquid nitrogen vapor phase. Analytical flow cytometry was used to check the purity and quantity of each magnetically sorted T cell population. From each sorted fraction, genomic DNA was isolated and quantified by UV absorbance on a Nanodrop 2000c. TCR CDR3 regions were amplified from genomic DNA by multiplex PCR using the deep immunoSEQ assay. Extracted genomic DNA from each cell subset was spread evenly across all wells of several immunoSEQ 96-well plates, with each plate serving as a replicate. Each replicate PCR for sorted subsets received about 180 ng genomic DNA, equal to about 30,000 T cell genomes. Purified libraries were measured with a Qubit 3.0 fluorometer, size-checked on a Bioanalyzer 2100, and measured again with the KAPA Library Quantification kit. A separate single-read 150-cycle Illumina NextSeq 550 flow cell was used to sequence each immunoSEQ 96-well plate. Per the authors' processing: Because the immunoSEQ output included only junctional sequences and no quality scores, the filtering could not be the same as the filtering used for full-length reads. Sequences were annotated with PyIR, a Python wrapper for IgBLAST v1.9, using IMGT germline references to assign V/J genes and CDR3. Any read was removed if the V/J assignment was weak (E-value above 1e-6), the CDR3 was missing, or the read contained stop codons, out-of-frame junctions, or ambiguous translated residues. V3J clonotypes were defined as sequences sharing the same inferred V gene, J gene, and CDR3 amino acid sequence. The percentage overlap between two repertoires was calculated by dividing the number of shared unique clonotypes by the size of the smaller repertoire. Three approaches were used to assess repertoire richness: RTK rarefaction, the Chao1 estimator, and Recon v2.1 estimates of unobserved clonotypes. OLGA was used to compute generation probabilities for all TCRbeta clonotypes that the gDNA method yielded from a handful of donors. TCRdb carries this immuneACCESS record with in-frame sequences only. Its versions omit some clonotypes, under half of them owing to an unresolved V gene in the studies checked, with the rest unexplained. The D gene and trimming were derived from the DNA, and the V and J assignments and clone size from that table. Present in this sample are hundreds of thousands of clones, around 90% of which were seen just once. Together, the top ten hold 15% to 20% of the sample.

V and J are trimmed by 6 bases and 2 bases, and the gene matches miss 4 bases of the junction. The CDR3, cysteine through phenylalanine, is 14 amino acids long. The retained sequence is limited to the CDR3, 42 bases, with the frame set at the first base. The germline V gene (reference sequence) sets CDR1 to LNHDA and CDR2 to SQIVND. The receptor chain draws on TRBV19 and TRBJ2-5; 9 bases in the junction line up with TRBD2. The sequenced material came from memory CD8+ T cells sorted from blood. The label giving this sample's cell subset or site can be read as: CD45RO+ cells pooled with CCR7-negative TemRA cells. This receptor was taken from a man between 18 and 29 years old in good health. The DNA is as follows: TGTGCCAGTAGAAGGACTAGCGCGCAAGAGACCCAGTACTTC. Translated, this is CASRRTSAQETQYF. Full variable domain (CDR3 extended with the reference TRBV19 and TRBJ2-5 proteins): DGGITQSPKYLFRKEGQNVTLSCEQNLNHDAMYWYRQDPGQGLRLIYYSQIVNDFQKGDIAEGYSVSREKKESFPLTVTSAQKNPTAFYLCASRRTSAQETQYFGPGTRLLVL.